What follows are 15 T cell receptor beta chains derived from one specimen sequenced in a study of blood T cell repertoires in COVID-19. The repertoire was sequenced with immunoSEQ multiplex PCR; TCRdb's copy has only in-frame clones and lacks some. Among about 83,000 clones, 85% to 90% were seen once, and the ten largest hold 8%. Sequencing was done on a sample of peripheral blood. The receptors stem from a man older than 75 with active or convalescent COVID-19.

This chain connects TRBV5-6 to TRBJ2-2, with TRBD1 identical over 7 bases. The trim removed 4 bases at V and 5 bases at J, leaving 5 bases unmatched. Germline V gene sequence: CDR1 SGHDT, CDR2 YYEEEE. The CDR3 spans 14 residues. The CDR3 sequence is CASSPGTVTGELFF. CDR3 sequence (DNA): TGTGCCAGCAGCCCCGGGACAGTAACCGGGGAGCTGTTTTTT.

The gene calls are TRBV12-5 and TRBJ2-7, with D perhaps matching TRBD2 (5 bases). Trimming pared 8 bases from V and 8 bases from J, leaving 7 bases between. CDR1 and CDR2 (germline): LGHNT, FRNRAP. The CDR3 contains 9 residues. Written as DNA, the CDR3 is TGTGCTAGTAGGGAGAAGCAGTACGTC. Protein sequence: CASREKQYV.

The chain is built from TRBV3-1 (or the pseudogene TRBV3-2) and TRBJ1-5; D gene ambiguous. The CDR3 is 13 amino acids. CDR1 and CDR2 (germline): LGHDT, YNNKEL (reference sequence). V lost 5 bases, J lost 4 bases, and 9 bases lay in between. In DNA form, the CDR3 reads TGTGCCAGCAGCGCGTCCTTGAATCAGCCCCAGCATTTT. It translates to CASSASLNQPQHF.

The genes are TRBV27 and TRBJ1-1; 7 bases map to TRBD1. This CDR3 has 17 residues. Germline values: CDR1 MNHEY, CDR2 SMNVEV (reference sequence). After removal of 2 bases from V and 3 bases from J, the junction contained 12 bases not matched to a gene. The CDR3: CASSLEGVRGIYTEAFF. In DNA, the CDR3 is TGTGCCAGCAGTTTAGAAGGGGTCAGGGGGATCTACACTGAAGCTTTCTTT.

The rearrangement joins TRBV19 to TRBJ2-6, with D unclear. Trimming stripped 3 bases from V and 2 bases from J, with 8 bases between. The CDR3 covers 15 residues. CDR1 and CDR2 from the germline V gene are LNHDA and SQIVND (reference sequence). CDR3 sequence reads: CASSIRTAGANVLTF. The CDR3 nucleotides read TGTGCCAGTAGTATTAGAACGGCTGGGGCCAACGTCCTGACTTTC.

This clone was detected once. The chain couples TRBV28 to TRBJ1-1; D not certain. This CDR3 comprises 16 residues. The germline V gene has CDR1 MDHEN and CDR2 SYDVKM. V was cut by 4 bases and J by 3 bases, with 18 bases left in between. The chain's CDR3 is CASSYPDSLSDTEAFF. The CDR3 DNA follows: TGTGCCAGCAGTTACCCAGACTCGTTGTCGGACACTGAAGCTTTCTTT.

For the CDR3, the DNA is TGTGCCAGTAGTCCTGCAGGGGATTCTGGAAACACCATATATTTT. It codes for CASSPAGDSGNTIYF. The chain uses TRBV19 and TRBJ1-3; possible D gene TRBD1, 6 bases. The V gene's germline CDR1 is LNHDA and CDR2 SQIVND (reference sequence). CDR3 size: 15 residues. V shed 5 bases and J shed 1 base, with 12 bases lying between them.

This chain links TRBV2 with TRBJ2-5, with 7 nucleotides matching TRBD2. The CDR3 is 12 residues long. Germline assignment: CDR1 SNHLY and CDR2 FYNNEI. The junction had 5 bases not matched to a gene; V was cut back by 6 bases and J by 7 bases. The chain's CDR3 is CASRGGLGTQYF. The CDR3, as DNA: TGTGCCAGCAGGGGGGGGTTGGGGACCCAGTACTTC.

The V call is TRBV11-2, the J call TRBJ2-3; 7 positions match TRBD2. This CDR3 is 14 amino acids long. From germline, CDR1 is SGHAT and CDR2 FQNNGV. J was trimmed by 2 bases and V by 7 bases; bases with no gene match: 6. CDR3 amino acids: CASKPGLPTDTQYF. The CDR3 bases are TGTGCCAGCAAACCGGGACTACCCACAGATACGCAGTATTTT.

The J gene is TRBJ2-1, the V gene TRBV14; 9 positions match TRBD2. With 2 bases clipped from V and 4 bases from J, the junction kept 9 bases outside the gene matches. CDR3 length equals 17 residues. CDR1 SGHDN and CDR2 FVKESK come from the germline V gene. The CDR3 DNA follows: TGTGCCAGCAGCCAACGGCGGGAGGGCCTGGGATACAATGAGCAGTTCTTC. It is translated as CASSQRREGLGYNEQFF.

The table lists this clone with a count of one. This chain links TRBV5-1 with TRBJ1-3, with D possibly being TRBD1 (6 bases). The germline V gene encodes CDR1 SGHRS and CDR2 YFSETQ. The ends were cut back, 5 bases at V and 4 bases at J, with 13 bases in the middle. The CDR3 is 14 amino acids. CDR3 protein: CASSLERGGNTIYF. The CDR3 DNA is TGCGCCAGCAGTCTCGAGAGGGGGGGAAACACCATATATTTT.

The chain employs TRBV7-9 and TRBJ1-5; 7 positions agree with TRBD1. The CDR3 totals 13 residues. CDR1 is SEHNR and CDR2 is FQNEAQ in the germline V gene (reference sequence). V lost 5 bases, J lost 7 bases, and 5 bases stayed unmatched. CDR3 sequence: CASSLGQAQPQHF. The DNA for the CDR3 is TGTGCCAGCAGCCTTGGACAGGCCCAGCCCCAGCATTTT.

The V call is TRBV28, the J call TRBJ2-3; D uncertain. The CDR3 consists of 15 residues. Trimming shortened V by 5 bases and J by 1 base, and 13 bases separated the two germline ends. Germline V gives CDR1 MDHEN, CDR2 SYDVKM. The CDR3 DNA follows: TGTGCCAGCAGTCCCCACGTCCAGGGCACAGATACGCAGTATTTT. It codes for CASSPHVQGTDTQYF. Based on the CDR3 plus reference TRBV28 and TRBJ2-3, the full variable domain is DVKVTQSSRYLVKRTGEKVFLECVQDMDHENMFWYRQDPGLGLRLIYFSYDVKMKEKGDIPEGYSVSREKKERFSLILESASTNQTSMYLCASSPHVQGTDTQYFGPGTRLTVL.

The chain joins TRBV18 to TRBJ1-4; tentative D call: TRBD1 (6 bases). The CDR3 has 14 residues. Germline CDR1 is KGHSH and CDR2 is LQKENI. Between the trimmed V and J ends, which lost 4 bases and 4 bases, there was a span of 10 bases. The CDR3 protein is CASSLQGVNEKLFF. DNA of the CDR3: TGTGCCAGCTCACTACAGGGTGTTAATGAAAAACTGTTTTTT.

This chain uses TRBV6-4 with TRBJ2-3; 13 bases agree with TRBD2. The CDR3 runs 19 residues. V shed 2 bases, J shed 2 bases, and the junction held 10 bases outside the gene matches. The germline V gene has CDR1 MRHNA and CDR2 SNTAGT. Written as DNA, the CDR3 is TGTGCCAGCAGTGACCGCCTGACTAGCGGGAGGCCCCACACAGATACGCAGTATTTT. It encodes CASSDRLTSGRPHTDTQYF.